This is a list of T cell receptor beta chains from one sample in a study of CD8 T cells in Susac syndrome. TCRdb called the immunoSEQ multiplex PCR reads again in MiXCR, with one record for every CDR3 protein. The sample carries 77,000 or so distinct CDR3 sequences, roughly 95% recorded once. The sequenced sample consisted of CD8+ T cells from PBMCs. The receptors here all came from a human donor with multiple sclerosis. The CDR3 runs from the conserved cysteine through the conserved F or W.

j_call v_call cdr3_length cdr3_aa
TRBJ1-1 TRBV19 14 CASSTATANTEAFF
TRBJ2-4 TRBV9 15 CASSVGGLAKNIQYF
TRBJ1-2 TRBV9 16 CASSVVGLGPNYGYTF
TRBJ2-6 TRBV6-5 15 CASSQGIAGANVLTF
TRBJ2-4 TRBV12-3/TRBV12-4 15 CASSTRDLAKNIQYF
TRBJ2-6 TRBV29-1 13 CSVARTGANVLTF
TRBJ2-1 TRBV29-1 14 CSVDFPSSYNEQFF
TRBJ2-2 TRBV3-1 15 CASSTRVGGTGELFF
TRBJ2-6 TRBV7-9 19 CASSLVPGQGHSGANVLTF
TRBJ2-1 TRBV29-1 13 CSVVPIGHNEQFF
TRBJ2-7 TRBV4-1 14 CASSHLDSSYEQYF
TRBJ2-7 TRBV4-3 14 CASSPGTGVYEQYF
TRBJ2-6 TRBV27 16 CASSLSWSGGANVLTF
TRBJ1-1 TRBV7-9 16 CASSSPGSGLNTEAFF
TRBJ2-6 TRBV5-1 17 CASSFLAAGSGANVLTF
TRBJ2-2 TRBV29-1 16 CSVEGLAGGNTGELFF
TRBJ1-2 TRBV4-1 14 CASSLGTVLYGYTF
TRBJ2-3 TRBV12-5 17 CASGLGQAGEEGDTQYF
TRBJ2-1 TRBV19 13 CASSMQGANEQFF
TRBJ2-7 TRBV27 17 CASSKLPRAGEHYEQYF
TRBJ1-1 TRBV6-1 11 CASRRRWEAFF
TRBJ2-7 TRBV2 12 CASSQSPDEQYF
TRBJ1-5 TRBV4-1 15 CASSPSGGADQPQHF
TRBJ1-3 TRBV9 14 CASSAPGLGNTIYF
TRBJ2-7 TRBV6-5 14 CATGGTSSFWEQYF
TRBJ1-6 TRBV6-5 13 CASSYSPGSPLHF
TRBJ1-5 TRBV7-6 13 CASSLRVGQPQHF
TRBJ2-7 TRBV4-2 16 CASSQGLAGVSYEQYF
TRBJ1-1 TRBV5-1 12 CASSLGVGEAFF
TRBJ2-1 TRBV5-8 12 CASSLDDEVQFF
TRBJ1-1 TRBV30 14 CAWKFGGPNTEAFF
TRBJ1-2 TRBV7-9 15 CASSRGAATHYGYTF
TRBJ2-6 TRBV6-1 13 CASSTGYPLDLTF
TRBJ2-7 TRBV13 14 CASSPGRRSYEQYF
TRBJ2-1 TRBV4-3 16 CASSLGLADLVDEQFF